This T cell receptor beta chain was retrieved from a study of blood T cells in healthy people across ages. Study-level results: No conclusive comparison of naive versus antigen-experienced cells was possible with unsorted PBMCs.

This CDR3 has 16 amino acids. The germline V gene has CDR1 DFQATT and CDR2 SNEGSKA (reference sequence). Trimming took 5 bases from V and 3 from J; bases not matched to a gene: 8. The sample holds a few counts of this clonotype. Its antigen remains unidentified. With a J-beta primer mix and a sample-barcoded 5' primer, a second PCR ran about 7 to 11 cycles. TCRdb re-derived calls from the 5' RACE reads in MiXCR, one entry per CDR3 protein. The top ten clones hold roughly 8.2% of a sample with around 1.7 million distinct CDR3 sequences, 28% of them seen once. This TCR came from a woman aged 30 to 39 in good health. This chain joins TRBV20-1 and TRBJ2-1; TRBD2 agrees at 12 bases. Sequencing was carried out using blood. This CDR3 reads CSAGPPGLAGYNEQFF. In nucleotides, the CDR3 is TGCAGTGCTGGCCCTCCGGGACTAGCGGGCTACAATGAGCAGTTCTTC.